The clone carrying this TCR beta chain was seen a handful of times. Its antigen remains unknown. Different DNA sequences within this sample yield the same CDR3. The sample is drawn from a study of PD-1 blockade in mismatch repair-deficient tumors. The overall study: All were previously treated, progressing patients with some twelve mismatch repair-deficient cancer types.

Per the germline V gene, CDR1 is SGDLS and CDR2 is YYNGEE. This CDR3 has 14 residues. J lost 4 bases, V lost 3 bases, and 2 bases had no gene match. Three pembrolizumab responders had their TCRs sequenced. Points from the study as a whole: Rapid post-treatment expansion, then contraction, generally preceding radiologic response, marked tumor-resident clones.

TCRdb's table, derived via immunoSEQ multiplex PCR, lists solely in-frame clones and lacks some. The sample consists of around 30,000 clones, 65% to 85% of them appearing once. This TCR was sampled from an adult with mismatch repair-deficient cancer. Here the sequenced sample was PBMCs, taken less than 7 weeks after starting pembrolizumab. This chain uses TRBV9 with TRBJ2-3; 10 bases are shared with TRBD2. This CDR3 reads CASSASGRADTQYF. In DNA, the CDR3 is TGTGCCAGCAGCGCGAGCGGGAGGGCAGATACGCAGTATTTT.